The rows below give T cell receptor beta chains drawn from one sample of a study of T cell responses to AZD1222 COVID-19 vaccine. The protocol was immunoSEQ multiplex PCR, while the TCRdb copy is restricted to in-frame clones and leaves out a portion. The data contain some 140,000 clones, around nine tenths of them seen just once; the ten biggest clones take up approximately 1.8%. The input for sequencing was peripheral blood, taken on day 0 of AZD1222 vaccination. These receptors all come from an adult in good health. Both conserved end residues are part of each CDR3. The D gene is left open where the match is weak. Expanded clones are given a class, and other clones once, few, many or no size at all.

D gene,V gene,J gene,clone size,CDR3 protein,CDR3 DNA
NA,TRBV11-2,TRBJ1-2,NA,CASSLDYLYGYTF,TGTGCCAGCAGCTTAGATTACCTCTATGGCTACACCTTC
NA,TRBV6-1,TRBJ1-1,few,CASSDQPQGPTEAFF,TGTGCCAGCAGTGACCAACCTCAGGGCCCCACTGAAGCTTTCTTT
TRBD2,TRBV9,TRBJ2-1,NA,CASSVRLAGQYNEQFF,TGTGCCAGCAGCGTAAGACTAGCGGGACAGTACAATGAGCAGTTCTTC
TRBD2,TRBV3-1/TRBV3-2,TRBJ2-7,NA,CASRRGSSYEQYF,TGTGCCAGCCGGCGGGGGTCCTCCTACGAGCAGTACTTC
NA,TRBV27,TRBJ1-1,NA,CASSFIDSGNTEAFF,TGTGCCAGCAGTTTCATCGACAGCGGGAACACTGAAGCTTTCTTT
NA,TRBV28,TRBJ2-3,NA,CASTETRVQYF,TGTGCCAGCACCGAAACCCGAGTACAGTATTTT
NA,TRBV7-9,TRBJ2-7,NA,CASSFRSRGGEQYF,TGTGCCAGCAGCTTTCGGAGCAGGGGAGGCGAGCAGTACTTC
NA,TRBV13,TRBJ1-3,once,CASHGGAPPGNTIYF,TGTGCCAGCCATGGGGGGGCCCCTCCTGGAAACACCATATATTTT
NA,TRBV7-2,TRBJ2-5,NA,CASSLGSSVSSRETQYF,TGTGCCAGCAGCTTAGGGTCTAGCGTTAGTTCCAGGGAGACCCAGTACTTC
TRBD1,TRBV5-4,TRBJ2-7,NA,CASSLDPGGGYEQYF,TGTGCCAGCAGCTTGGACCCAGGGGGCGGATACGAGCAGTACTTC
NA,TRBV5-4,TRBJ1-1,NA,CASSPVWESNTEAFF,TGTGCCAGCAGCCCTGTATGGGAGTCAAACACTGAAGCTTTCTTT
TRBD1,TRBV6-5,TRBJ1-5,once,CASSQGEGQPQHF,TGTGCCAGCAGCCAGGGGGAAGGGCAGCCCCAGCATTTT
TRBD2,TRBV14,TRBJ2-3,NA,CASSQEFSGGADTQYF,TGTGCCAGCAGCCAAGAATTCAGCGGGGGGGCAGATACGCAGTATTTT
NA,TRBV15,TRBJ1-3,NA,CATSKHLETGNTIYF,TGTGCCACCAGCAAACACCTAGAAACTGGAAACACCATATATTTT
NA,TRBV7-9,TRBJ1-2,NA,CASSLAWASLGYTF,TGTGCCAGCAGCTTAGCGTGGGCCAGCCTGGGCTACACCTTC
NA,TRBV9,TRBJ2-1,NA,CASSVETNEQFF,TGTGCCAGCAGCGTAGAAACCAATGAGCAGTTCTTC
TRBD1,TRBV6-5,TRBJ1-5,few,CASSRRGVDQPQHF,TGTGCCAGCAGTCGCAGGGGGGTCGATCAGCCCCAGCATTTT
TRBD2,TRBV7-9,TRBJ2-3,NA,CASSLRTSGGGDTQYF,TGTGCCAGCAGCTTGCGGACTAGCGGGGGGGGAGATACGCAGTATTTT
NA,TRBV15,TRBJ1-2,NA,CATSRVVGDGTYGYTF,TGTGCCACCAGCAGAGTCGTCGGGGACGGGACCTATGGCTACACCTTC
TRBD2,TRBV29-1,TRBJ2-3,few,CSVSQAGGADTQYF,TGCAGCGTGAGTCAAGCGGGAGGAGCAGATACGCAGTATTTT
TRBD2,TRBV4-1,TRBJ2-1,many,CASSQGRRLAGVDNEQFF,TGCGCCAGCAGCCAAGGAAGGAGGCTAGCGGGAGTGGACAATGAGCAGTTCTTC
NA,TRBV28,TRBJ1-6,once,CASSPGEFYNSPLHF,TGTGCCAGCAGCCCCGGGGAGTTCTATAATTCACCCCTCCACTTT
NA,TRBV11-1,TRBJ2-2,NA,CASSLRAGELFF,TGTGCCAGCAGCTTAAGGGCTGGGGAGCTGTTTTTT
TRBD2,TRBV3-1/TRBV3-2,TRBJ2-3,NA,CASSQERLLAGTDTQYF,TGTGCCAGCAGCCAAGAGAGGTTACTAGCGGGGACAGATACGCAGTATTTT
TRBD2,TRBV10-3,TRBJ2-3,once,CAISVSAGADTQYF,TGTGCCATCAGCGTTTCGGCGGGGGCAGATACGCAGTATTTT
NA,TRBV7-2,TRBJ2-1,NA,CASSSNGVYNEQFF,TGTGCCAGCAGCTCAAACGGGGTTTACAATGAGCAGTTCTTC
NA,TRBV7-6,TRBJ1-4,NA,CASSLENGHNEKLFF,TGTGCCAGCAGCTTAGAGAACGGACATAATGAAAAACTGTTTTTT
TRBD1,TRBV20-1,TRBJ1-2,NA,CSASAGGPGGYTF,TGCAGTGCTAGTGCAGGGGGTCCCGGAGGCTACACCTTC
NA,TRBV5-6,TRBJ1-3,NA,CASRRAGEYTIYF,TGTGCCAGCAGAAGGGCAGGGGAGTACACCATATATTTT
NA,TRBV4-3,TRBJ2-5,NA,CASSQVSTGYWGETQYF,TGCGCCAGCAGCCAAGTATCTACAGGGTACTGGGGGGAGACCCAGTACTTC
NA,TRBV19,TRBJ2-4,NA,CASSNSGGGNIQYF,TGTGCCAGTAGTAATAGCGGAGGAGGAAACATTCAGTACTTC
NA,TRBV7-9,TRBJ1-2,NA,CASSLGAGGYGYTF,TGTGCCAGCAGCTTAGGGGCAGGAGGCTATGGCTACACCTTC
TRBD1,TRBV6-2/TRBV6-3,TRBJ2-2,NA,CASSKGQTDTGELFF,TGTGCCAGCAGTAAGGGACAGACAGACACCGGGGAGCTGTTTTTT
NA,TRBV9,TRBJ1-2,NA,CASSVTDNTNYGYTF,TGTGCCAGCAGCGTAACGGACAATACTAACTATGGCTACACCTTC
TRBD1,TRBV7-6,TRBJ2-2,once,CASSSTGRDTGELFF,TGTGCCAGCAGCTCGACAGGGCGGGACACCGGGGAGCTGTTTTTT
TRBD1,TRBV19,TRBJ1-5,once,CASSLRGHQPQHF,TGTGCCTCCAGTTTAAGGGGGCATCAGCCCCAGCATTTT
TRBD2,TRBV5-1,TRBJ2-1,once,CASSLAGTSGISYNEQFF,TGCGCCAGCAGCTTGGCGGGGACTAGCGGTATCTCCTACAATGAGCAGTTCTTC
TRBD2,TRBV5-1,TRBJ2-5,NA,CASSPGGLAGEAKTQYF,TGCGCCAGCAGCCCAGGGGGACTAGCGGGAGAGGCCAAGACCCAGTACTTC
TRBD1,TRBV5-1,TRBJ1-3,NA,CASSSGQGNTIYF,TGCGCCAGCAGCTCGGGACAGGGAAACACCATATATTTT
NA,TRBV5-6,TRBJ2-2,NA,CASSLEGVPELFF,TGTGCCAGCAGCTTGGAAGGGGTCCCGGAGCTGTTTTTT
NA,TRBV27,TRBJ1-1,NA,CASSFGVGEAFF,TGTGCCAGCAGTTTCGGGGTGGGTGAAGCTTTCTTT
TRBD2,TRBV7-8,TRBJ2-3,NA,CASSLRLAGGAGEDTQYF,TGTGCCAGCAGCTTAAGACTAGCGGGAGGCGCCGGGGAAGATACGCAGTATTTT